This entry lists 4 T cell receptor beta chains sequenced from one sample in a study of CD8 T cells in Susac syndrome. RNA totalling roughly 0.45 to 1 ug underwent reverse transcription with random hexamers. Via MiXCR, TCRdb re-called the immunoSEQ multiplex PCR reads, giving one row per CDR3 protein. The profile covers over 100,000 distinct CDR3 sequences, with about 93% appearing a single time and around 0.28% taken by the ten largest. The specimen was CD8+ T cells from PBMCs. The receptors were gathered from a human donor with Susac syndrome.

This chain uses TRBV29-1 with TRBJ1-2; 7 nucleotides line up with TRBD1. Germline-derived CDR1 and CDR2 are SQVTM and ANQGSEA. This CDR3 is built from 16 residues. The V gene end was trimmed by 2 bases and the J gene end by 2 bases; junction bases not matched to a gene: 11. CDR3 in amino acids: CSVEYPEDRPNYGYTF. The CDR3 nucleotides read TGCAGCGTTGAATACCCTGAGGACAGGCCCAACTATGGCTACACCTTC.

The chain uses TRBV25-1 and TRBJ2-1, with TRBD1 matching 7 bases. The CDR3 sequence is 11 residues long. J lost 11 bases, V lost 6 bases, and 4 bases had no gene match. Germline V CDR1 and CDR2: MGHDK, SYGVNS. CDR3 coding DNA: TGTGCCAGCAGAGGGGGCTTCAAGCAGTTCTTC. Translation: CASRGGFKQFF.

The V call is TRBV13, the J call TRBJ2-7, with D perhaps matching TRBD1 (8 bases). V was cut by 2 bases and J by 2 bases, with 13 bases left in between. Germline lookup yields CDR1 PRHDT and CDR2 FYEKMQ (reference sequence). This CDR3 has 15 amino acids. Here the CDR3 reads CASSLTTGGAYEQYF. The CDR3 region has the DNA TGTGCCAGCAGCTTAACCACAGGGGGGGCCTACGAGCAGTACTTC.

The gene calls are TRBV29-1 and TRBJ2-7; D could derive from TRBD1 or TRBD2 (5 bases each). CDR3 length: 13 amino acids. Germline V gene sequence: CDR1 SQVTM, CDR2 ANQGSEA. Deletions cut 2 bases from V and 7 bases from J, with 15 bases between. DNA for the CDR3: TGCAGCGTTGAAAAGGGGTCGTCGGGGGAGCAGTACTTC. Translation gives CSVEKGSSGEQYF.